The sequence of this TCR beta chain was determined in a study of blood T cell repertoires in COVID-19. Study summary: From the United States, Italy and Spain came samples of acute and convalescent COVID-19. PBMCs, B-cell-depleted T cells, or T cells were the source of the cDNA or gDNA that made up the material.

Germline V gene lookup returns CDR1 SEHNR and CDR2 FQNEAQ (reference sequence). The CDR3 loop spans 15 amino acids. Deletions cut 10 bases from V and 9 bases from J, with 25 bases between. Libraries were prepared by immunoSEQ multiplex PCR; TCRdb keeps only in-frame clonotypes and omits some of them. The repertoire holds 70,000 to 75,000 clones, about four fifths seen once, with roughly 20% in the top ten. The rearrangement joins TRBV7-9 to TRBJ1-5; D might be TRBD1 (5 bases). The sequencing input was peripheral blood. The TCR originated in a woman between 65 and 79 years old with acute or convalescent COVID-19. The CDR3 is CATERGDPSDRPQHF. The CDR3 DNA reads as TGTGCCACCGAGAGGGGAGACCCTAGCGATCGGCCCCAGCATTTT.